These 2 T cell receptor beta chains came from one sample sequenced in a study of early T cells in non-severe SARS-CoV-2 infection. TCRdb re-derived calls from the 5' RACE reads in MiXCR, one entry per CDR3 protein. There are just under 30,000 distinct CDR3 sequences in the sample; about 5% occur only once, and roughly 10% lies in the top ten. Specimen: whole blood. Receptor source: an adult who was a healthcare worker with PCR-confirmed SARS-CoV-2 infection or an uninfected control (not recorded which).

This clonotype was observed a few times. The V call is TRBV9, the J call TRBJ2-1; tentative D call: TRBD2 (7 bases). This CDR3 comprises 15 residues. In germline, CDR1 is SGDLS, CDR2 YYNGEE. The V and J ends lost 0 bases and 5 bases respectively, with 12 bases between them. CDR3 residues: CASSVEGGPNNEQFF. CDR3 in DNA: TGTGCCAGCAGCGTAGAGGGGGGGCCTAACAATGAGCAGTTCTTC.

This clonotype was seen a few times. The rearrangement joins TRBV7-2 to TRBJ2-2, with TRBD2 matching over 13 bases. Germline assignment: CDR1 SGHTA and CDR2 FQGNSA. The junction had 5 bases not matched to a gene; V was cut back by 1 base and J by 3 bases. There are 18 residues in the CDR3. CDR3 sequence reads: CASSLGLAGGSYTGELFF. For the CDR3, the DNA is TGTGCCAGCAGCTTAGGACTAGCGGGGGGATCGTACACCGGGGAGCTGTTTTTT.